This TCR beta chain was obtained from a study of T cell changes during pregnancy in multiple sclerosis. The CDR3 has 14 amino acids. The germline V gene encodes CDR1 SGHDT and CDR2 YYEEEE. V dropped 1 base and J dropped 5; count of bases not matched to a gene: 5. Sequencing was performed with immunoSEQ multiplex PCR; in TCRdb, only in-frame clones are kept and a portion is missing. The sample contains about 98,000 clones, 90% to 95% of which appear only once. The chain couples TRBV5-6 to TRBJ2-7; 8 bases map to TRBD2. The sequencing here drew on peripheral blood, taken after pregnancy. The TCR comes from a female donor in good health, enrolled as a control in a pregnancy study. The CDR3 reads CASSLPSGSNEQYF. CDR3 in DNA: TGTGCCAGCAGCTTGCCTAGCGGGTCAAACGAGCAGTACTTC.